Listed below are T cell receptor beta chains from one sample, sequenced in a study of cytomegalovirus exposure and HLA in healthy donors. Libraries were prepared by immunoSEQ multiplex PCR; TCRdb keeps only in-frame clonotypes and omits some of them. The sample has roughly 180,000 clones, 78% seen once; the top ten hold 2.9%. Sequencing input: PBMCs. These receptors were obtained from a female donor in good health and CMV-seronegative. The CDR3 runs from the conserved cysteine through the conserved F or W. A D gene is named only where the DNA matches it firmly. A row's size may be missing; if present it is once, few, many or a size class.

D,V,J,size,CDR3,DNA
NA,TRBV7-9,TRBJ2-7,NA,CASSLGGTLTAYEQYF,TGTGCCAGCAGCTTAGGAGGGACTCTAACCGCCTACGAGCAGTACTTC
TRBD1,TRBV7-6,TRBJ1-1,few,CASSSGQGNIYTEAFF,TGTGCCAGCAGCTCGGGACAGGGTAATATCTACACTGAAGCTTTCTTT
TRBD2,TRBV14,TRBJ2-5,NA,CASSQDQGLAGQETQYF,TGTGCCAGCAGCCAAGATCAGGGGCTAGCGGGACAAGAGACCCAGTACTTC
TRBD1,TRBV7-8,TRBJ1-6,few,CASRKGQADSPLHF,TGTGCCAGCAGAAAAGGACAGGCAGATTCACCCCTCCACTTT
NA,TRBV6-6,TRBJ1-2,NA,CASSSGFSYGYTF,TGTGCCAGCAGTTCAGGGTTTTCCTATGGCTACACCTTC
TRBD2,TRBV7-9,TRBJ2-7,NA,CASSPLGAGSSYEQYF,TGTGCCAGCAGCCCCCTAGGAGCGGGATCGTCCTACGAGCAGTACTTC
TRBD1,TRBV5-6,TRBJ1-6,few,CASSSGQGSYNSPLHF,TGTGCCAGCAGCTCAGGACAGGGCTCCTATAATTCACCCCTCCACTTT
TRBD2,TRBV6-1,TRBJ2-1,NA,CASSVLREGYNEQFF,TGTGCCAGCAGTGTACTGCGGGAGGGATACAATGAGCAGTTCTTC
TRBD2,TRBV27,TRBJ2-5,NA,CASSAASGAGTQYF,TGTGCCAGCAGTGCAGCTAGCGGGGCAGGGACCCAGTACTTC
TRBD2,TRBV7-6,TRBJ2-1,NA,CASSSGLAGGYSYNEQFF,TGTGCCAGCAGCTCCGGACTAGCGGGAGGGTACTCCTACAATGAGCAGTTCTTC
TRBD2,TRBV4-2,TRBJ2-1,NA,CASSQEPSGNEQFF,TGTGCCAGCAGCCAAGAGCCTAGCGGAAATGAGCAGTTCTTC
NA,TRBV7-9,TRBJ2-1,once,CSSSLGSQFF,TGTTCCAGCAGTTTGGGCTCGCAGTTCTTC
NA,TRBV18,TRBJ2-2,NA,CASSPWANANTGELFF,TGTGCCAGCTCGCCCTGGGCAAACGCGAACACCGGGGAGCTGTTTTTT
NA,TRBV20-1,TRBJ2-7,NA,CSARTSYEQYF,TGCAGTGCTAGAACTAGCTACGAGCAGTACTTC
NA,TRBV30,TRBJ2-5,NA,CAWSDRDETQYF,TGTGCCTGGAGTGACAGGGATGAGACCCAGTACTTC
NA,TRBV4-2,TRBJ2-7,NA,CASSPYGGGDYEQYF,TGTGCCAGCAGCCCTTACGGAGGGGGCGACTACGAGCAGTACTTC
TRBD1,TRBV6-5,TRBJ2-1,NA,CASRQGGNNEQFF,TGTGCCAGCCGACAGGGTGGAAACAATGAGCAGTTCTTC
NA,TRBV9,TRBJ2-3,NA,CASSVSSSTDTQYF,TGTGCCAGCAGCGTTAGCTCTAGCACAGATACGCAGTATTTT
NA,TRBV5-6,TRBJ2-1,NA,CASSPGLRNSYNEQFF,TGTGCCAGCAGCCCGGGACTGCGGAACTCCTACAATGAGCAGTTCTTC
TRBD2,TRBV9,TRBJ2-1,NA,CASSVRLAGGHNEQFF,TGTGCCAGCAGCGTAAGACTAGCGGGAGGGCACAATGAGCAGTTCTTC
TRBD1,TRBV19,TRBJ2-1,NA,CASSILRQGYNEQFF,TGTGCCAGTAGTATCTTGCGACAGGGCTACAATGAGCAGTTCTTC
NA,TRBV5-1,TRBJ2-7,NA,CASSLVFGAGEIHYEQYF,TGCGCCAGCAGCTTGGTGTTTGGAGCGGGCGAAATCCACTACGAGCAGTACTTC